A selection of T cell receptor beta chains follows, all from one sample in a study of response to subunit inactivated influenza vaccine. TCRdb re-analysed the RT-PCR reads in MiXCR, keeping a single row per CDR3 protein. This sample has over 150,000 distinct CDR3 sequences, with roughly 8.7% found just once. The sequencing here drew on non-naive T cells sorted from PBMCs, taken on the day of vaccination. The receptors come from a man in his fifties who received an inactivated influenza vaccine. Each CDR3 is given with its conserved first and last residue. A D gene is named only where the DNA matches it firmly. A clone size is listed for some rows: how often the clone was seen (once, few, many), or a class if it is expanded.

CASSLAPGQGTEQYF TGTGCCAGCAGCTTAGCGCCGGGACAGGGTACCGAGCAGTACTTC TRBJ2-7 15 TRBD1 few TRBV7-2
CAISEASGGPYEQYF TGTGCCATCAGTGAGGCTAGCGGGGGACCCTACGAGCAGTACTTC TRBJ2-7 15 TRBD2 - TRBV10-3
CASSFHSGGKETQYF TGCGCCAGCAGTTTCCATAGCGGGGGGAAAGAGACCCAGTACTTC TRBJ2-5 15 TRBD2 many TRBV5-1
CASSLLGLAGANTGELFF TGTGCCAGCAGTTTATTGGGACTAGCGGGGGCCAACACCGGGGAGCTGTTTTTT TRBJ2-2 18 TRBD2 - TRBV28
CSARGQSGTDTQYF TGCAGTGCTAGGGGGCAGTCGGGCACAGATACGCAGTATTTT TRBJ2-3 14 - - TRBV20-1
CASSRSDRAFSGSSYEQYF TGTGCCAGCAGCCGTTCGGACAGGGCATTTAGCGGGAGTAGCTACGAGCAGTACTTC TRBJ2-7 19 - - TRBV4-2
CASKETDGTPLHF TGCGCCAGCAAAGAGACGGACGGGACACCCCTCCACTTT TRBJ1-6 13 - few TRBV5-1
CAWSAEGTQYF TGTGCCTGGAGTGCTGAAGGCACGCAGTATTTT TRBJ2-3 11 - - TRBV30
CASRPDRAFYNSPLHF TGTGCCAGCAGGCCCGACAGGGCCTTCTATAATTCACCCCTCCACTTT TRBJ1-6 16 TRBD1 - TRBV6-1
CASSSTGTGRNEQYF TGCGCCAGCAGCTCCACCGGGACAGGGAGAAACGAGCAGTACTTC TRBJ2-7 15 TRBD1 few TRBV5-1
CASSQAGNNQPQHF TGTGCCAGCAGCCAAGCAGGGAACAATCAGCCCCAGCATTTT TRBJ1-5 14 - few TRBV3-1
CASSLARQGWNEQFF TGTGCCAGCAGCTTGGCCCGGCAGGGGTGGAATGAGCAGTTCTTC TRBJ2-1 15 - - TRBV5-5
CASSKRRQETQYF TGTGCCAGCAGCAAGAGGAGACAAGAGACCCAGTACTTC TRBJ2-5 13 - many TRBV21-1
CASPRLAKNIQYF TGCGCCAGCCCCCGCTTAGCCAAAAACATTCAGTACTTC TRBJ2-4 13 - many TRBV5-1
CASSSTGAWNEQFF TGTGCTAGCAGTTCGACCGGGGCATGGAATGAGCAGTTCTTC TRBJ2-1 14 - few TRBV7-7
CASSLDGTYNEQFF TGTGCCAGCAGCTTAGATGGGACCTACAATGAGCAGTTCTTC TRBJ2-1 14 - - TRBV7-2
CASSIQQGDGSPLHF TGTGCCAGTAGTATACAACAGGGCGATGGTTCACCCCTCCACTTT TRBJ1-6 15 - - TRBV19
CASSLRTSGYEQYF TGTGCCAGCAGCCTCAGGACTAGCGGTTACGAGCAGTACTTC TRBJ2-7 14 TRBD2 few TRBV7-2
CSARRGGSSYEQYF TGCAGTGCTAGAAGGGGGGGGAGCTCCTACGAGCAGTACTTC TRBJ2-7 14 - many TRBV20-1
CASNFGQGIDTQYF TGTGCCAGCAACTTCGGACAGGGAATAGATACGCAGTATTTT TRBJ2-3 14 TRBD1 - TRBV6-1
CASSETGSTDTQYF TGTGCCAGCAGCGAAACAGGTAGCACAGATACGCAGTATTTT TRBJ2-3 14 - few TRBV9
CASSIREWQPQHF TGTGCCAGTAGTATCAGGGAGTGGCAGCCCCAGCATTTT TRBJ1-5 13 - few TRBV19
CASSRTTGPQHF TGTGCCAGCAGCCGGACCACAGGGCCCCAGCATTTT TRBJ1-5 12 - few TRBV3-1
CASSTWDSEAFF TGTGCCAGCAGCACCTGGGACAGCGAAGCTTTCTTT TRBJ1-1 12 TRBD1 few TRBV9
CASSSLSPDEQYF TGTGCCAGCAGTTCCCTCTCCCCCGACGAGCAGTACTTC TRBJ2-7 13 - - TRBV28
CASRRGRDIQYF TGTGCCAGCAGAAGGGGCCGCGACATTCAGTACTTC TRBJ2-4 12 - few TRBV12-3/TRBV12-4
CSVEEGARPYEQYF TGCAGCGTTGAAGAAGGTGCCAGGCCCTACGAGCAGTACTTC TRBJ2-7 14 - - TRBV29-1
CASSVCYEQYF TGTGCCAGCAGCGTATGCTACGAGCAGTACTTC TRBJ2-7 11 - few TRBV9
CASSPRSGGNGEQYF TGTGCCAGCAGCCCCCGGTCGGGCGGGAATGGTGAGCAGTACTTC TRBJ2-7 15 - many TRBV5-5
CASSGGQGFKEAFF TGCGCCAGCAGCGGCGGACAGGGCTTTAAGGAAGCTTTCTTT TRBJ1-1 14 TRBD1 - TRBV5-1
CSARTGGSNQPQHF TGCAGTGCGAGGACAGGGGGGTCCAATCAGCCCCAGCATTTT TRBJ1-5 14 TRBD1 - TRBV20-1
CACGHNEQFF TGTGCCTGCGGACACAATGAGCAGTTCTTC TRBJ2-1 10 - many TRBV6-2/TRBV6-3
CASSQRNRVTDTQYF TGTGCCAGCAGCCAACGTAACAGGGTAACGGATACGCAGTATTTT TRBJ2-3 15 - many TRBV3-1
CSARQGSTEAFF TGCAGTGCCAGGCAGGGTTCCACTGAAGCTTTCTTT TRBJ1-1 12 - - TRBV20-1
CASSSGADQPQHF TGTGCCAGCAGCTCCGGGGCTGATCAGCCCCAGCATTTT TRBJ1-5 13 - many TRBV7-2
CASSSGPQLAGQETQYF TGTGCCAGCAGCTCCGGCCCCCAACTAGCGGGACAAGAGACCCAGTACTTC TRBJ2-5 17 TRBD2 many TRBV11-2
CASSRGYYQPQHF TGTGCCAGCAGCAGGGGCTACTATCAGCCCCAGCATTTT TRBJ1-5 13 - many TRBV6-2/TRBV6-3
CSGGWGYTEAFF TGCAGCGGTGGTTGGGGGTACACTGAAGCTTTCTTT TRBJ1-1 12 - many TRBV29-1
CASSSPGMTDTQYF TGTGCCAGCAGTTCCCCAGGGATGACAGATACGCAGTATTTT TRBJ2-3 14 - few TRBV12-3/TRBV12-4
CASNKESGNQPQHF TGTGCCAGCAATAAAGAGTCGGGCAATCAGCCCCAGCATTTT TRBJ1-5 14 - - TRBV6-1
CASSSLRRSWGSYNSPLHF TGTGCCAGCAGTTCCCTCCGGCGCTCGTGGGGTTCCTATAATTCACCCCTCCACTTT TRBJ1-6 19 - - TRBV6-2/TRBV6-3
CAISEGQETQYF TGTGCCATCAGTGAGGGACAAGAGACCCAGTACTTC TRBJ2-5 12 - few TRBV10-3
CSVAWTSGYNEQFF TGCAGCGTTGCGTGGACTAGCGGATACAATGAGCAGTTCTTC TRBJ2-1 14 TRBD2 many TRBV29-1
CASSQDMRTEAFF TGTGCCAGCAGCCAAGATATGCGGACTGAAGCTTTCTTT TRBJ1-1 13 - many TRBV14
CASRSTATGNEQFF TGTGCCAGCAGATCCACCGCCACAGGGAATGAGCAGTTCTTC TRBJ2-1 14 - few TRBV7-2
CASSYSQGAYSPLHF TGTGCCAGCAGTTACTCGCAGGGGGCGTATTCACCCCTCCACTTT TRBJ1-6 15 TRBD1 many TRBV6-5
CASSLRGSRPDTIYF TGTGCCAGCAGCTTAAGAGGCTCGAGGCCGGACACCATATATTTT TRBJ1-3 15 - - TRBV11-2
CASGTGKFQPQHF TGTGCCAGTGGGACAGGGAAATTTCAGCCCCAGCATTTT TRBJ1-5 13 TRBD1 - TRBV3-1
CASSVGGGPYEQYF TGTGCCAGCAGCGTAGGCGGGGGGCCCTACGAGCAGTACTTC TRBJ2-7 14 TRBD2 few TRBV9
CTISSGTSGRARSYNEQFF TGTACCATCAGTTCAGGGACTAGCGGGAGGGCCAGGTCCTACAATGAGCAGTTCTTC TRBJ2-1 19 TRBD2 - TRBV10-3
CASSLGSNTGELFF TGTGCCAGCAGCTTAGGCTCCAACACCGGGGAGCTGTTTTTT TRBJ2-2 14 - medium-sized TRBV7-2
CSASRYYSAQPQHF TGCAGTGCTAGTAGGTATTACTCCGCTCAGCCCCAGCATTTT TRBJ1-5 14 - few TRBV20-1
CASSPKGGGEPSTDTQYF TGTGCCAGCAGCCCTAAAGGCGGGGGCGAGCCTAGCACAGATACGCAGTATTTT TRBJ2-3 18 - many TRBV7-8
CASSLALGVPETQYF TGTGCCAGCAGCTTAGCTCTAGGCGTCCCCGAGACCCAGTACTTC TRBJ2-5 15 - many TRBV11-2
CASSLGQGGTDTQYF TGTGCCAGCAGCTTAGGGCAGGGGGGCACAGATACGCAGTATTTT TRBJ2-3 15 TRBD1 many TRBV11-2
CASSLGAETSTDTQYF TGCGCCAGCAGCTTGGGGGCAGAGACTAGCACAGATACGCAGTATTTT TRBJ2-3 16 - - TRBV5-1
CASSPNRGGAGEQYF TGTGCCAGCAGCCCTAACAGGGGGGGCGCCGGCGAGCAGTACTTC TRBJ2-7 15 - few TRBV7-2